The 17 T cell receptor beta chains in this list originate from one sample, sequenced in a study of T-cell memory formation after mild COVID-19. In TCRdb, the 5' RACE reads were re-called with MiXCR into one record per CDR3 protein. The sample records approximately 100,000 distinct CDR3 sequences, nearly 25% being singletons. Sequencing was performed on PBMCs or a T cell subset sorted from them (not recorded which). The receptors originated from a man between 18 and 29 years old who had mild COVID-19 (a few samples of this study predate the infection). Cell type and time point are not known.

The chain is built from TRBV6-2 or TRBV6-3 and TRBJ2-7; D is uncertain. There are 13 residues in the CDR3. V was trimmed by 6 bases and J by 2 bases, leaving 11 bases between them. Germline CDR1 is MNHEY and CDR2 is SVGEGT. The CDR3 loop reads CASSLSFTYEQYV. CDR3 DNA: TGTGCCAGCAGCCTTAGTTTTACCTACGAGCAGTACGTC.

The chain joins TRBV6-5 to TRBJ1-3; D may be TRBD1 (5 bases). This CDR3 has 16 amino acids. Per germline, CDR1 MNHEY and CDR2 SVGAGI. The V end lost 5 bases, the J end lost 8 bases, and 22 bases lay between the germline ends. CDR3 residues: CASSPEPGPPSDTIYF. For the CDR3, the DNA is TGTGCCAGCAGTCCCGAACCGGGACCGCCATCGGACACCATATATTTT.

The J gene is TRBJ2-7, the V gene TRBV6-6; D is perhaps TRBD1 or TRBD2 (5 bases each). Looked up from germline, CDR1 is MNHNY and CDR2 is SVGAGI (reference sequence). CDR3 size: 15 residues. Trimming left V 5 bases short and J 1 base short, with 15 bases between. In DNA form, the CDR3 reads TGTGCCAGCAGTCGTCCCCGGGACGGGTCCTACGAGCAGTACTTC. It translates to CASSRPRDGSYEQYF.

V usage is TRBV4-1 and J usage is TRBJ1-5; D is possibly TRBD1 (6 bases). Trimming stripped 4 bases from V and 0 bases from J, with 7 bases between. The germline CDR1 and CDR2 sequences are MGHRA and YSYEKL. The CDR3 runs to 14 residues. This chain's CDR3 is CASSRGLSNQPQHF. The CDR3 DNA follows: TGCGCCAGCAGCCGGGGGCTTAGCAATCAGCCCCAGCATTTT.

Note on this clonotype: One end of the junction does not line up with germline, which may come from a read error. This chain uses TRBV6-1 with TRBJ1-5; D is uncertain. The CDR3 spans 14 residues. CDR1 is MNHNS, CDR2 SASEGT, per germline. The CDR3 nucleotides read TGTGCCAGCACTGAAGGAGAGGGCAATCAGCCCCAGCATTTT. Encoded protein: CASTEGEGNQPQHF.

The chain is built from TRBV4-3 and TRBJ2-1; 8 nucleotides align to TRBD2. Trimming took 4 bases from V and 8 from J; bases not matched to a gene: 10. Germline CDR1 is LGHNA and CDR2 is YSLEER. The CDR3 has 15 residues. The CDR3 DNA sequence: TGCGCCAGCAGCCCAGGGGCGGGGGGTGTCGATGAGCAGTTCTTC. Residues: CASSPGAGGVDEQFF.

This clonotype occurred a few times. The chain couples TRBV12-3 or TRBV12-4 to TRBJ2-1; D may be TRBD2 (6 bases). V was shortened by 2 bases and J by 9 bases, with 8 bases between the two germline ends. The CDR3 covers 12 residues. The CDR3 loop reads CASSLRRGEQFF. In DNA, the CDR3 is TGTGCCAGCAGTTTAAGGAGGGGTGAGCAGTTCTTC.

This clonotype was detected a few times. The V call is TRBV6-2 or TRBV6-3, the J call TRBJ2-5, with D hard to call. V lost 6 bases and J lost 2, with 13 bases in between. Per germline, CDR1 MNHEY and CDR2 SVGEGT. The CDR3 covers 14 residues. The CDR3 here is CASSLQSPQETQYF. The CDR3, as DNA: TGTGCCAGCAGCCTACAGAGCCCTCAAGAGACCCAGTACTTC.

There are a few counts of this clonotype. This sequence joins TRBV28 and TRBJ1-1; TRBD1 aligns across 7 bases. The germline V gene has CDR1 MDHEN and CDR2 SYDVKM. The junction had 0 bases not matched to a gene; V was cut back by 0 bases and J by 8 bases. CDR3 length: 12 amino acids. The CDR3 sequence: CASSLWGQEAFF. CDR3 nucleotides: TGTGCCAGCAGTTTATGGGGACAGGAAGCTTTCTTT.

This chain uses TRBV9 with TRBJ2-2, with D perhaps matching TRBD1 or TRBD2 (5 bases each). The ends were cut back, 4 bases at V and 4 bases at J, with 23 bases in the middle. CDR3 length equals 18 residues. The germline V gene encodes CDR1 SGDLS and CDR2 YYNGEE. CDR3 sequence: CASSPPRGGNFGTGELFF. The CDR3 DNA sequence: TGTGCCAGCAGCCCCCCTCGTGGGGGTAACTTTGGCACCGGGGAGCTGTTTTTT.

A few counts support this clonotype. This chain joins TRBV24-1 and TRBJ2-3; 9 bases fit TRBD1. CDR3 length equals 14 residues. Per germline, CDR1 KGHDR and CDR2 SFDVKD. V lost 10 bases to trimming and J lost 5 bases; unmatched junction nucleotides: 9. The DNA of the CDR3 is TGTGCCACGAAGGACAGGGGAGAGGTAGATACGCAGTATTTT. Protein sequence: CATKDRGEVDTQYF.

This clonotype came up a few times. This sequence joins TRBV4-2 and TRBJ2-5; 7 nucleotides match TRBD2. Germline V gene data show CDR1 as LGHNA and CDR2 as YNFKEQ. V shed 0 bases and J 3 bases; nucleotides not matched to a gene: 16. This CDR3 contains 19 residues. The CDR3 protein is CASSQDLPGTLRGEETQYF. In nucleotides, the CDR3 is TGTGCCAGCAGCCAAGATCTGCCGGGGACGCTCCGGGGGGAAGAGACCCAGTACTTC.

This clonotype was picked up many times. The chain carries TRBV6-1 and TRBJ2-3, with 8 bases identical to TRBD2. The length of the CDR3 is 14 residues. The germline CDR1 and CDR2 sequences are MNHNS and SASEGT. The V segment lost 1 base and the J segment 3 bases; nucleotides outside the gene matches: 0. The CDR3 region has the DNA TGTGCCAGCAGTGAAGGACTAGCGACAGATACGCAGTATTTT. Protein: CASSEGLATDTQYF.

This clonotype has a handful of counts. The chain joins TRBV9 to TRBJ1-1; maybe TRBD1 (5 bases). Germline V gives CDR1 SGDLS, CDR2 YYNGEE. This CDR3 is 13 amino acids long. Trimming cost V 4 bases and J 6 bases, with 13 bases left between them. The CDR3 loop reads CASSPWGGAEAFF. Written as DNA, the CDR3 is TGTGCCAGCAGCCCATGGGGGGGGGCTGAAGCTTTCTTT.

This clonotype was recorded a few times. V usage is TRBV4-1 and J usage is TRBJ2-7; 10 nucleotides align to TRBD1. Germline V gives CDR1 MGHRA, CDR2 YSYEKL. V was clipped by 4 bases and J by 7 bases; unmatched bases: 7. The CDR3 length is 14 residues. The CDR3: CASSLRQGADEQYV. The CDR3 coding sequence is TGCGCCAGCAGCCTGCGACAGGGGGCAGATGAGCAGTACGTC.

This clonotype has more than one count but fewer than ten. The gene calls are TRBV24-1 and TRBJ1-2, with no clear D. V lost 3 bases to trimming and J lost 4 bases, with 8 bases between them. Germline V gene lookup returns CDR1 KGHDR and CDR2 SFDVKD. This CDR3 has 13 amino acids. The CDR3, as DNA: TGTGCCACCAGTGATGCCTATGGCTATGGCTACACCTTC. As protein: CATSDAYGYGYTF.

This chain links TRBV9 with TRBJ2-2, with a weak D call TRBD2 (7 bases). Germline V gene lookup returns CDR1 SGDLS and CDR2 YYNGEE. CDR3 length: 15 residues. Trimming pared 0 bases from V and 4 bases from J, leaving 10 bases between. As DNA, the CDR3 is TGTGCCAGCAGCGTAGCAGGGGAGGGCACCGGGGAGCTGTTTTTT. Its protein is CASSVAGEGTGELFF.